This record concerns one T cell receptor beta chain sequence. Its specificity is not known. The data belong to a study of early T cells in non-severe SARS-CoV-2 infection. In the study overall: Sequenced material consisted of bulk RNA (from unsorted whole blood), and chains were unpaired. Study findings and constraints: Comparison of clonotypes with VDJdb favored anti-spike CD8 responses while missing private and CD4 specificities.

Researchers tagged individual cDNA molecules with unique molecular identifiers. TCRdb redid the calling of the 5' RACE reads with MiXCR, one entry per CDR3 protein. The sample has about 77,000 distinct CDR3 sequences, 16% seen once; the top ten hold about 3.1%. Germline-derived CDR1 and CDR2 are SGDLS and YYNGEE. The CDR3 is made up of 16 amino acids. The ends were cut back, 2 bases at V and 3 bases at J, with 18 bases in the middle. Sequencing was carried out using whole blood. This TCR derives from an adult who was a healthcare worker with PCR-confirmed SARS-CoV-2 infection or an uninfected control (not recorded which). The chain uses TRBV9 and TRBJ2-7; D is perhaps TRBD2 (6 bases). This CDR3 is CASSVSPGEGFYEQYF. CDR3 coding DNA: TGTGCCAGCAGCGTTTCCCCGGGAGAAGGGTTCTACGAGCAGTACTTC.